This TCR beta chain was obtained from a study of blood T cell repertoires in COVID-19. At the level of the study: COVID-19 samples from acute and convalescent phases originated in the United States, Italy and Spain.

How the authors handled the data: Cell counts per sample came from amplifying reference gene primers. Clones were sequenced by immunoSEQ multiplex PCR, and TCRdb holds only the in-frame ones, with some missing. Clone size and V and J calls were adopted from that table, with D and trimming inferred from the DNA. The profile shows approximately 36,000 clones, 84% of them singletons. Germline V gene data show CDR1 as SGHRS and CDR2 as YFSETQ. The CDR3 contains 12 residues. Trimming took off 4 bases at V and 1 base at J, with 6 bases between the two ends. The chain employs TRBV5-1 and TRBJ2-7; D might be TRBD1 (5 bases). The source material was peripheral blood. The clonotype comes from a man aged 55 to 70 with COVID-19, enrolled during active disease. This CDR3 reads CASSQGSYEQYF. The CDR3 bases are TGCGCCAGCAGCCAGGGATCCTACGAGCAGTACTTC.